The 17 T cell receptor beta chains reported below all come from one sample, sequenced in a study of blood T cell repertoires in COVID-19. The assay was immunoSEQ multiplex PCR, and TCRdb's table has in-frame clones only and misses some. The sample consists of roughly 190,000 clones, over 80% of them appearing once. Sequencing was done on a sample of peripheral blood. The receptors here all came from a woman aged 40 to 50 with acute or convalescent COVID-19.

The genes are TRBV28 and TRBJ1-6, with TRBD1 matching 8 bases. Germline CDR1 MDHEN, CDR2 SYDVKM. This CDR3 has 16 amino acids. Trimming at V came to 5 bases and at J to 8 bases, leaving 11 bases not matched to a gene. CDR3 DNA: TGTGCCAGCAGTCTCAGGATGACAGGGGACTATTCACCCCTCCACTTT. Translation: CASSLRMTGDYSPLHF. Full variable domain (rest looked up from reference TRBV28 and TRBJ1-6): DVKVTQSSRYLVKRTGEKVFLECVQDMDHENMFWYRQDPGLGLRLIYFSYDVKMKEKGDIPEGYSVSREKKERFSLILESASTNQTSMYLCASSLRMTGDYSPLHFGNGTRLTVT.

This chain joins TRBV18 and TRBJ2-2; TRBD2 matches 8 bases. The CDR3 has 15 residues. The V gene end was trimmed by 3 bases and the J gene end by 5 bases; junction bases not matched to a gene: 5. CDR1 and CDR2 from the germline V gene are KGHSH and LQKENI. The CDR3 protein is CASSPEAGGTGELFF. The CDR3 DNA reads TGTGCCAGCTCACCGGAGGCGGGGGGAACCGGGGAGCTGTTTTTT.

The chain has TRBV9 and TRBJ1-4, with D perhaps TRBD1 (6 bases). Germline CDR1 and CDR2: SGDLS and YYNGEE. Between the trimmed V and J ends, which lost 0 bases and 10 bases, there was a span of 13 bases. The length of the CDR3 is 14 residues. The CDR3 spells CASSVESVRGKLFF. CDR3 DNA sequence: TGTGCCAGCAGCGTAGAATCGGTCAGGGGAAAACTGTTTTTT. The variable domain in full, with the rest retrieved from reference TRBV9 and TRBJ1-4, is DSGVTQTPKHLITATGQRVTLRCSPRSGDLSVYWYQQSLDQGLQFLIQYYNGEERAKGNILERFSAQQFPDLHSELNLSSLELGDSALYFCASSVESVRGKLFFGSGTQLSVL.

This sequence joins TRBV11-3 and TRBJ2-7; 11 positions agree with TRBD2. V trimming: 3 bases; J trimming: 5 bases; junction bases outside the gene matches: 12. Germline CDR1 and CDR2: SGHNT and YENEEA. This CDR3 is 17 amino acids long. In DNA, the CDR3 is TGTGCCAGCAGCTTCTCCCTGGGTAGCGGGAGGGATAACGAGCAGTACTTC. This gives the protein CASSFSLGSGRDNEQYF.

This clone was recorded only once. The rearrangement uses TRBV19 and TRBJ2-3, with a weak D call TRBD2 (7 bases). Trimming stripped 3 bases from V and 3 bases from J, with 22 bases between. The CDR3 contains 18 residues. CDR1 and CDR2 (germline): LNHDA, SQIVND (reference sequence). Here the CDR3 reads CASSIEGRGAPATDTQYF. CDR3 DNA sequence: TGTGCCAGTAGTATCGAGGGGAGGGGGGCCCCCGCGACAGATACGCAGTATTTT.

This rearrangement joins TRBV12-3 or TRBV12-4 to TRBJ2-1; 8 bases are shared with TRBD1. The J segment lost 14 bases and the V segment lost 6 bases, leaving 12 bases of the junction unmatched. The CDR3 extends over 13 amino acids. In nucleotides, the CDR3 is TGTGCCAGCAGCCGGCAGGGGGCGAATACGAAGTTCTTC. Residues: CASSRQGANTKFF.

Here the CDR3 reads CASSSNRGAGANVLTF. The CDR3 coding sequence is TGTGCCAGCAGCTCGAACAGGGGTGCTGGGGCCAACGTCCTGACTTTC. The chain employs TRBV13 and TRBJ2-6, with TRBD1 identical over 7 bases. Germline assignment: CDR1 PRHDT and CDR2 FYEKMQ (reference sequence). The V gene end was trimmed by 4 bases and the J gene end by 2 bases; junction bases not matched to a gene: 5. This CDR3 comprises 16 residues.

The V and J genes are TRBV7-9 and TRBJ1-6, with no clear D. The CDR3 consists of 13 residues. The germline gives CDR1 SEHNR, CDR2 FQNEAQ (reference sequence). V was clipped by 5 bases and J by 10 bases, with 12 bases between them. The CDR3 sequence: CASSASEGSPLHF. DNA for the CDR3: TGTGCCAGCAGCGCCTCGGAGGGATCACCCCTCCACTTT.

The chain links TRBV29-1 to TRBJ2-5, with 9 bases that match TRBD1. The V segment lost 7 bases and the J segment 5 bases; nucleotides outside the gene matches: 17. The CDR3 sequence is 16 residues long. The germline V gene encodes CDR1 SQVTM and CDR2 ANQGSEA. CDR3 nucleotides: TGCAGCGCCTTTTTCCCGGGACAGGGTGTTACGGAGACCCAGTACTTC. Translation gives CSAFFPGQGVTETQYF.

This clone was observed a few times. At the DNA level, this CDR3 is encoded by other sequences in the same sample as well. The rearrangement links TRBV3-1 (or the pseudogene TRBV3-2) to TRBJ2-2; possible D gene TRBD1, 8 bases. This CDR3 spans 15 amino acids. From germline, CDR1 is LGHDT and CDR2 YNNKEL (reference sequence). The V end lost 1 base, the J end lost 6 bases, and 12 bases lay between the germline ends. CDR3 region: CASSQGTGRAGELFF. CDR3 nucleotide sequence: TGTGCCAGCAGCCAAGGGACAGGGAGGGCCGGGGAGCTGTTTTTT.

This clone appeared a few times. One end of the junction is discordant with germline, which a read error may explain. This chain joins TRBV7-7 and TRBJ2-5; TRBD2 matches at 7 bases. The CDR3 is made up of 13 amino acids. The germline CDR1 and CDR2 sequences are SSHAT and FNYEAQ (reference sequence). The CDR3, as DNA: TGTGCTAGCAGTACCGGGACTAAAGAGACCCAGTACTTC. It yields the protein CASSTGTKETQYF.

The rearrangement joins TRBV24-1 to TRBJ2-1; 7 bases are shared with TRBD1. Trimming took 4 bases from V and 6 from J; bases not matched to a gene: 5. The CDR3 runs to 14 residues. Germline CDR1 is KGHDR and CDR2 is SFDVKD. CDR3 bases: TGTGCCACCAGTGAGCCGGGACAGACCAATGAGCAGTTCTTC. Protein: CATSEPGQTNEQFF.

This chain joins TRBV11-1 and TRBJ2-3; possibly TRBD2 for D (5 bases). The CDR3 sequence is 14 residues long. Trimming removed 8 bases at V and 0 bases at J, with 12 bases between. The germline CDR1 and CDR2 sequences are SGHAT and FQDESV (reference sequence). The CDR3 loop is CASADFSSTDTQYF. The CDR3 region has the DNA TGTGCCAGCGCGGACTTCTCGAGCACAGATACGCAGTATTTT.

The chain links TRBV19 to TRBJ1-1, with D tentatively TRBD1 (5 bases). CDR1 is LNHDA and CDR2 is SQIVND in the germline V gene (reference sequence). Deletions cut 8 bases from V and 1 base from J, with 11 bases between. The CDR3 totals 13 residues. CDR3 sequence: CASDTGGNTEAFF. CDR3 nucleotide sequence: TGTGCCAGTGATACGGGGGGGAACACTGAAGCTTTCTTT. Looking up the rest from reference TRBV19 and TRBJ1-1 gives the full variable domain: DGGITQSPKYLFRKEGQNVTLSCEQNLNHDAMYWYRQDPGQGLRLIYYSQIVNDFQKGDIAEGYSVSREKKESFPLTVTSAQKNPTAFYLCASDTGGNTEAFFGQGTRLTVV.

The chain is built from TRBV6-5 and TRBJ1-2; TRBD1 aligns across 7 bases. Trimming at V came to 2 bases and at J to 4 bases, leaving 7 bases not matched to a gene. The CDR3 is 15 residues long. The germline CDR1 and CDR2 sequences are MNHEY and SVGAGI. The CDR3 region has the DNA TGTGCCAGCAGTTACGGGCAGGGGGGATCCTATGGCTACACCTTC. Its translation: CASSYGQGGSYGYTF.

This chain uses TRBV21-1 with TRBJ1-5; TRBD1 was called by the table and not checked on the DNA. TRBV21-1 is an annotated pseudogene. CDR3 length equals 15 residues. CDR3 sequence (DNA): TGTGCCAGCAGCGGAACAGCCCTGCGCAATCAGCCCCAGCATTTT. Protein sequence: CASSGTALRNQPQHF.

J is TRBJ2-3 and V is TRBV20-1; 10 bases map to TRBD2. The germline CDR1 and CDR2 sequences are DFQATT and SNEGSKA (reference sequence). V trimming: 3 bases; J trimming: 6 bases; junction bases outside the gene matches: 9. The CDR3 totals 15 residues. The CDR3 DNA reads TGCAGTGCTAGTCTAGCGGGGGCCCTCCCGGATACGCAGTATTTT. Its translation is CSASLAGALPDTQYF.